This T cell receptor (beta chain) was documented in a study of T cell responses to AZD1222 COVID-19 vaccine. For the study at large: The analysis combined second doses at about 4 or about 12 weeks.

General study findings and limits: In a largely white British group with more females than males, clonal diversity was possibly underestimated. Vaccine-related CD4 TCRs covered spike, predominating at 160-218 and 743-854. Nearly half of spike-specific TCRs reportedly target variant regions that are unmutated in the B.1.351 and B.1.1.7 variants.

Turning to this clone: Its antigen remains unknown.

Per the germline V gene, CDR1 is LNHNV and CDR2 is YYDKDF (reference sequence). The V end was cut by 3 bases, the J end by 6 bases, with 11 bases between. The CDR3 is made up of 14 amino acids. Sequenced by immunoSEQ multiplex PCR; TCRdb stores in-frame clones only, minus some. The sample carries about 150,000 clones, over 85% recorded once. Sequenced material: peripheral blood, taken on day 0 of AZD1222 vaccination. The J gene is TRBJ1-4, the V gene TRBV15; D not certain. This receptor was obtained from an adult in good health. This CDR3 is CATSREGGYEKLFF. CDR3 DNA sequence: TGTGCCACCAGCAGGGAGGGTGGCTATGAAAAACTGTTTTTT.